This T cell receptor (beta chain) was retrieved from a study of somatic mutations in cytotoxic T cells in rheumatoid arthritis. Looking at the study overall: Blood from the patient (around 27 ml EDTA) was drawn right after diagnosis, pretreatment.

The CDR3 contains 17 residues. From germline, CDR1 is SGHAT and CDR2 FQNNGV. V lost 0 bases and J lost 4, with 18 bases in between. Libraries were prepared by immunoSEQ multiplex PCR; TCRdb keeps only in-frame clonotypes and omits some of them. The data show approximately 5,800 clones, around 84% seen once. The chain carries TRBV11-2 and TRBJ1-2, with D perhaps TRBD1 (6 bases). Sequencing was carried out using CD8+ T cells sorted from blood. This receptor was identified in an adult with rheumatoid arthritis. The CDR3 coding sequence is TGTGCCAGCAGCTTAGATCGGGGGGCGCGTGCCGGCTATGGCTACACCTTC. Protein product: CASSLDRGARAGYGYTF.